The 3 T cell receptor beta chains in this list originate from one sample, sequenced in a study of blood T cell repertoires in COVID-19. Assay: immunoSEQ multiplex PCR; the TCRdb copy retains only in-frame clones and omits some. The sample lists about 240,000 clones, around 87% occurring once. The sequencing input was peripheral blood. Receptors originate from a woman in her 70s with active or convalescent COVID-19.

The V and J genes are TRBV3-1 (or the pseudogene TRBV3-2) and TRBJ1-1, with a possible D match to TRBD1 (5 bases). This CDR3 has 15 amino acids. The V end lost 0 bases, the J end lost 0 bases, and 8 bases lay between the germline ends. From germline, CDR1 is LGHDT and CDR2 YNNKEL (reference sequence). The CDR3 sequence is CASSQDLQVNTEAFF. The CDR3, as DNA: TGTGCCAGCAGCCAAGATCTACAGGTGAACACTGAAGCTTTCTTT.

V usage is TRBV7-9 and J usage is TRBJ1-3; TRBD1 matches 7 bases. The CDR3 totals 16 residues. V was clipped by 2 bases and J by 0 bases; unmatched bases: 4. Per the germline V gene, CDR1 is SEHNR and CDR2 is FQNEAQ (reference sequence). CDR3 in amino acids: CASSLSGQLSGNTIYF. The DNA for the CDR3 is TGTGCCAGCAGCTTATCGGGACAGCTCTCTGGAAACACCATATATTTT.

The CDR3 nucleotides read TGTGCCTCCCGGACTAGCGGGGTGGAGACCCAGTACTTC. The encoded protein is CASRTSGVETQYF. The chain employs TRBV5-6 and TRBJ2-5; 12 bases are a match to TRBD2. From germline, CDR1 is SGHDT and CDR2 YYEEEE. Trimming removed 10 bases from V and 5 bases from J; junction bases left unmatched: 6. CDR3 length equals 13 residues.